The following is a TCR beta chain sequence with its context. This entry is derived from a study of T cell changes during pregnancy in multiple sclerosis. Sequenced by immunoSEQ multiplex PCR; TCRdb stores in-frame clones only, minus some. The table includes about 70,000 clones, 85% to 95% detected once. Looked up from germline, CDR1 is SGHTA and CDR2 is FQGNSA. The CDR3 is 13 amino acids. V trimming: 5 bases; J trimming: 7 bases; junction bases outside the gene matches: 3. This chain connects TRBV7-2 to TRBJ2-4; 9 bases fit TRBD1. This specimen consisted of CD8+ T cells from peripheral blood mononuclear cells, obtained in the third trimester of pregnancy. This clonotype was sampled from a female donor in good health, enrolled as a control in a pregnancy study. This CDR3 is CASSPTGGNIQYF. Here the CDR3 DNA reads TGTGCCAGCAGCCCAACAGGGGGCAACATTCAGTACTTC.